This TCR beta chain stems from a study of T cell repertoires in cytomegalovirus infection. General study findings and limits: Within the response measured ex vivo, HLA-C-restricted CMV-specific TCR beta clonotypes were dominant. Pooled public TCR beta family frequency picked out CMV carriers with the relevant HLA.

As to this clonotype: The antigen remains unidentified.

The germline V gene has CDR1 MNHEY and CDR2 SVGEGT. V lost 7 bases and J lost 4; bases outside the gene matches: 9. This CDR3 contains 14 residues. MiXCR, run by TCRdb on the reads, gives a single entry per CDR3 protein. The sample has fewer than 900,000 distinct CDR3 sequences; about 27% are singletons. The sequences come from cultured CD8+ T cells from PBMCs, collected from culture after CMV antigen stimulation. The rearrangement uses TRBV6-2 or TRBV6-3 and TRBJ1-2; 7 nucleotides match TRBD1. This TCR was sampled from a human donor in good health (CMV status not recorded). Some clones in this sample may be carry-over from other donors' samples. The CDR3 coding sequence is TGTGCCAGCACCTCGAGACAGGGACCCTATGGCTACACCTTC. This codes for CASTSRQGPYGYTF.